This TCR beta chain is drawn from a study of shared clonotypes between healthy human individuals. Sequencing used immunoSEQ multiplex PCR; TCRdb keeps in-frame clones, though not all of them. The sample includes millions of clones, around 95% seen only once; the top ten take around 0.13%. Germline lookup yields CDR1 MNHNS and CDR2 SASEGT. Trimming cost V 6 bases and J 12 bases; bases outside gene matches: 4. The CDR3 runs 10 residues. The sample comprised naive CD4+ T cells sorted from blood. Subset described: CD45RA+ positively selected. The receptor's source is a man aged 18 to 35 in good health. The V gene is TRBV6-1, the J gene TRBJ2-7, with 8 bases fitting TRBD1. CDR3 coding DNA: TGTGCCAGCAGCCTGGACAGGGCGTACTTC. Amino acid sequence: CASSLDRAYF.